A selection of T cell receptor beta chains follows, all from one sample in a study of cytomegalovirus exposure and HLA in healthy donors. TCRdb keeps only in-frame clones here, not all; method: immunoSEQ multiplex PCR. The table lists about 160,000 clones, roughly 80% of them singletons. The sequenced sample consisted of PBMCs. All receptors derive from a male donor in good health and CMV-seropositive. CDR3s include the opening cysteine and the closing phenylalanine or tryptophan. A D gene is named only where the DNA matches it firmly. Rows give clone size only sometimes, using once, few, many, or a class for an expanded clone.

abundance: -
v_gene: TRBV28
j_gene: TRBJ2-2
d_gene: TRBD2
CDR3nt: TGTGCCAGCAGTTTTTCAGCGGGACCTTTAAACACCGGGGAGCTGTTTTTT
CDR3aa: CASSFSAGPLNTGELFF

abundance: -
v_gene: TRBV1
j_gene: TRBJ1-5
d_gene: -
CDR3nt: TGCACCAGCAGCCAAGAACACAGGGTGGGAAATCAGCCCCAGCATTTT
CDR3aa: CTSSQEHRVGNQPQHF

abundance: -
v_gene: TRBV4-1
j_gene: TRBJ1-5
d_gene: -
CDR3nt: TGCGCCAGCAGCCAAGATCAGCCGGGGGTTATAAATCAGCCCCAGCATTTT
CDR3aa: CASSQDQPGVINQPQHF

abundance: few
v_gene: TRBV7-6
j_gene: TRBJ1-1
d_gene: -
CDR3nt: TGTGCCAGCAGCTTAGAAGCGGGGAACACTGAAGCTTTCTTT
CDR3aa: CASSLEAGNTEAFF

abundance: -
v_gene: TRBV19
j_gene: TRBJ2-7
d_gene: -
CDR3nt: TGTGCCAGTAGTATAGAGGCAGGGATAAGCTACGAGCAGTACTTC
CDR3aa: CASSIEAGISYEQYF

abundance: -
v_gene: TRBV11-2
j_gene: TRBJ1-1
d_gene: TRBD1
CDR3nt: TGTGCCAGCAGCTTCCGGGACAGTAAGACTGAAGCTTTCTTT
CDR3aa: CASSFRDSKTEAFF

abundance: -
v_gene: TRBV6-5
j_gene: TRBJ2-7
d_gene: -
CDR3nt: TGTGCCAGCGGGAGACCTGGGGACTACGAGCAGTACTTC
CDR3aa: CASGRPGDYEQYF

abundance: -
v_gene: TRBV11-3
j_gene: TRBJ2-1
d_gene: -
CDR3nt: TGTGCCAGCAGCTTAAGCGCAGGGTTTTACAATGAGCAGTTCTTC
CDR3aa: CASSLSAGFYNEQFF

abundance: -
v_gene: TRBV6-5
j_gene: TRBJ2-3
d_gene: TRBD1
CDR3nt: TGTGCCAGCAGTTACTCCGGGACAGGCACAGATACGCAGTATTTT
CDR3aa: CASSYSGTGTDTQYF

abundance: -
v_gene: TRBV6-1
j_gene: TRBJ1-1
d_gene: -
CDR3nt: TGTGCCAGCAGTCCCCGAGAAAACACTGAAGCTTTCTTT
CDR3aa: CASSPRENTEAFF

abundance: -
v_gene: TRBV6-6
j_gene: TRBJ1-6
d_gene: -
CDR3nt: TGTGCCAGCACCTTACGAAGAGGGAGCTATAATTCACCCCTCCACTTT
CDR3aa: CASTLRRGSYNSPLHF

abundance: -
v_gene: TRBV5-1
j_gene: TRBJ1-5
d_gene: TRBD1
CDR3nt: TGCGCCAGCAGCGCCGGGACAGGTACCGACGTTGGGCCCCAGCATTTT
CDR3aa: CASSAGTGTDVGPQHF

abundance: -
v_gene: TRBV9
j_gene: TRBJ2-7
d_gene: TRBD2
CDR3nt: TGTGCCAGCAGCCCCCCCGGGAGGGGCTACGAGCAGTACTTC
CDR3aa: CASSPPGRGYEQYF

abundance: -
v_gene: TRBV18
j_gene: TRBJ2-7
d_gene: -
CDR3nt: TGTGCCAGCTCACCAGAGGGTAACGAGCAGTACTTC
CDR3aa: CASSPEGNEQYF

abundance: once
v_gene: TRBV7-9
j_gene: TRBJ1-3
d_gene: TRBD1
CDR3nt: TGTGCCAGCAGCTCCACCGGGACAGGTGGAAACACCATATATTTT
CDR3aa: CASSSTGTGGNTIYF

abundance: -
v_gene: TRBV6-1
j_gene: TRBJ2-7
d_gene: TRBD1
CDR3nt: TGTGCCAGCAGTGACGGCCGGGACAGGTACTCCTACGAGCAGTACTTC
CDR3aa: CASSDGRDRYSYEQYF

abundance: -
v_gene: TRBV5-1
j_gene: TRBJ1-2
d_gene: -
CDR3nt: TGCGCCAGCAGCTTCGGACTGAGGGGCTACACCTTC
CDR3aa: CASSFGLRGYTF

abundance: -
v_gene: TRBV9
j_gene: TRBJ2-1
d_gene: -
CDR3nt: TGTGCCAGCAGCCCGAGACAGACTTATAACAATGAGCAGTTCTTC
CDR3aa: CASSPRQTYNNEQFF

abundance: -
v_gene: TRBV5-4
j_gene: TRBJ1-2
d_gene: -
CDR3nt: TGTGCCAGCAGCATCAACGGAGGCATCGACTATGGCTACACCTTC
CDR3aa: CASSINGGIDYGYTF

abundance: -
v_gene: TRBV28
j_gene: TRBJ2-7
d_gene: TRBD1
CDR3nt: TGTGCCAGCAACCCGACAGGGGGGGACTACGAGCAGTACTTC
CDR3aa: CASNPTGGDYEQYF

abundance: -
v_gene: TRBV19
j_gene: TRBJ1-2
d_gene: -
CDR3nt: TGTGCCAGTAGTTTGCCGCCGACTTCTAACTATGGCTACACCTTC
CDR3aa: CASSLPPTSNYGYTF

abundance: few
v_gene: TRBV6-6
j_gene: TRBJ2-1
d_gene: -
CDR3nt: TGTGCCAGCAGTTTAGCCCATGAGCAGTTCTTC
CDR3aa: CASSLAHEQFF

abundance: -
v_gene: TRBV29-1
j_gene: TRBJ2-7
d_gene: TRBD2
CDR3nt: TGCAGCGCCCTACTCCGGACTAGCAGGAGCTCCTACGAGCAGTACTTC
CDR3aa: CSALLRTSRSSYEQYF

abundance: once
v_gene: TRBV5-1
j_gene: TRBJ1-1
d_gene: -
CDR3nt: TGCGCCAGCAGACGAGCCCCCGGGGGGACTGAAGCTTTCTTT
CDR3aa: CASRRAPGGTEAFF

abundance: -
v_gene: TRBV2
j_gene: TRBJ2-4
d_gene: -
CDR3nt: TGTGCCAGCTTAAGTCCATATCTAGCCAAAAACAGTCAGTACTTC
CDR3aa: CASLSPYLAKNSQYF

abundance: -
v_gene: TRBV4-1
j_gene: TRBJ1-1
d_gene: -
CDR3nt: TGCGCCAGCAGCCACCGAGCAGGGAACACTGAAGCTTTCTTT
CDR3aa: CASSHRAGNTEAFF

abundance: -
v_gene: TRBV7-2
j_gene: TRBJ1-5
d_gene: -
CDR3nt: TGTGCCAGCAGCTTAGGACGCGGGCCCAATCAGCCCCAGCATTTT
CDR3aa: CASSLGRGPNQPQHF

abundance: -
v_gene: TRBV5-1
j_gene: TRBJ1-4
d_gene: TRBD1
CDR3nt: TGCGCCAGCAGCCCTGCTGGGACAGGGGATGAAAAACTGTTTTTT
CDR3aa: CASSPAGTGDEKLFF

abundance: -
v_gene: TRBV7-9
j_gene: TRBJ2-4
d_gene: TRBD1
CDR3nt: TGTGCCAGCAGCTCCCCGGGACAGGCAGATACCAAAAACATTCAGTACTTC
CDR3aa: CASSSPGQADTKNIQYF

abundance: once
v_gene: TRBV5-4
j_gene: TRBJ2-1
d_gene: TRBD1
CDR3nt: TGTGCCAGCAGCCTGGGTCTAGGGGGCCGCAATGAGCAGTTCTTC
CDR3aa: CASSLGLGGRNEQFF

abundance: -
v_gene: TRBV7-8
j_gene: TRBJ1-6
d_gene: TRBD1
CDR3nt: TGTGCCAGCAGCCCTGGGGACAGGAGAACTAATTCACCCCTCCACTTT
CDR3aa: CASSPGDRRTNSPLHF

abundance: -
v_gene: TRBV7-2
j_gene: TRBJ1-2
d_gene: TRBD1
CDR3nt: TGTGCCAGCAGCAGAGGCATGGGACAGCCATTCTATGGCTACACCTTC
CDR3aa: CASSRGMGQPFYGYTF

abundance: -
v_gene: TRBV27
j_gene: TRBJ2-1
d_gene: TRBD2
CDR3nt: TGTGCCACCAGGGGTGGACTAGCGGCTATTGAGCAGTTCTTC
CDR3aa: CATRGGLAAIEQFF

abundance: -
v_gene: TRBV5-1
j_gene: TRBJ2-7
d_gene: TRBD2
CDR3nt: TGCGCCAGCAGCCCGGGACTAGCGGGAGACGCCGGGCAGTACTTC
CDR3aa: CASSPGLAGDAGQYF

abundance: few
v_gene: TRBV5-4
j_gene: TRBJ2-7
d_gene: TRBD1
CDR3nt: TGTGCCAGCAGCAGACCACAGGGGGCTCAGGACGAGCAGTACTTC
CDR3aa: CASSRPQGAQDEQYF

abundance: -
v_gene: TRBV5-1
j_gene: TRBJ2-7
d_gene: -
CDR3nt: TGCGCCAGCAGCTTCGCAGGGGGGACAATCTACGAGCAGTACTTC
CDR3aa: CASSFAGGTIYEQYF

abundance: -
v_gene: TRBV10-1
j_gene: TRBJ2-3
d_gene: -
CDR3nt: TGCGCCAGCAGTAGGGACTCTACAGATACGCAGTATTTT
CDR3aa: CASSRDSTDTQYF

abundance: -
v_gene: TRBV5-5
j_gene: TRBJ2-1
d_gene: -
CDR3nt: TGTGCCAGCACCCCAATCCCGGGGTCCCATGAGCAGTTCTTC
CDR3aa: CASTPIPGSHEQFF

abundance: -
v_gene: TRBV27
j_gene: TRBJ1-5
d_gene: TRBD1
CDR3nt: TGTGCCAGCAGTACCCCGAGGGACAGGGATAGCAATCAGCCCCAGCATTTT
CDR3aa: CASSTPRDRDSNQPQHF

abundance: few
v_gene: TRBV21-1
j_gene: TRBJ2-7
d_gene: -
CDR3nt: TGTGCCAGCAGCAAACGTGACAGGGGATCCTACGAGCAGTACTTC
CDR3aa: CASSKRDRGSYEQYF

abundance: -
v_gene: TRBV29-1
j_gene: TRBJ2-3
d_gene: TRBD2
CDR3nt: TGCAGCGTTCGGGAGGCAAACGTCGACGATACGCAGTATTTT
CDR3aa: CSVREANVDDTQYF

abundance: once
v_gene: TRBV6-1
j_gene: TRBJ1-3
d_gene: -
CDR3nt: TGTGCCAGCAGTGCGAATCCCAGCTCTGGAAACACCATATATTTT
CDR3aa: CASSANPSSGNTIYF

abundance: -
v_gene: TRBV5-1
j_gene: TRBJ1-5
d_gene: -
CDR3nt: TGCGCCAGCAGCTTGGCCGGCAGGAGCAATCAGCCCCAGCATTTT
CDR3aa: CASSLAGRSNQPQHF

abundance: -
v_gene: TRBV11-2
j_gene: TRBJ2-1
d_gene: -
CDR3nt: TGTGCCAGCGGAATAGCCCCTATCTTGTACAATGAGCAGTTCTTC
CDR3aa: CASGIAPILYNEQFF

abundance: -
v_gene: TRBV27
j_gene: TRBJ2-5
d_gene: -
CDR3nt: TGTGCCAGCAGTTTATCCGGAGAGACCCAGTACTTC
CDR3aa: CASSLSGETQYF

abundance: -
v_gene: TRBV13
j_gene: TRBJ1-5
d_gene: -
CDR3nt: TGTGCCAGCAGCTTAGGCCCGGGGAGAGCTCAGCCCCAGCATTTT
CDR3aa: CASSLGPGRAQPQHF

abundance: -
v_gene: TRBV10-2
j_gene: TRBJ2-2
d_gene: TRBD2
CDR3nt: TGCGCCAGCAGAACGAGCGGGAGGGCTGGCGGGGAGCTGTTTTTT
CDR3aa: CASRTSGRAGGELFF

abundance: -
v_gene: TRBV14
j_gene: TRBJ2-5
d_gene: -
CDR3nt: TGTGCCAGCAGCCTTCTAGATCCAGGGGAGACCCAGTACTTC
CDR3aa: CASSLLDPGETQYF